The rows below give T cell receptor beta chains drawn from one sample of a study of blood T cell repertoires in COVID-19. Profiled with immunoSEQ multiplex PCR; TCRdb holds only in-frame clones, not every one. The data contain some 130,000 clones, 60% to 80% of them singletons. What was sequenced was peripheral blood. These receptors were taken from a man aged 55-75 years who had recovered from COVID-19. Both conserved end residues are part of each CDR3. A D gene is named only where the DNA matches it firmly. Clone size, where shown, is once, few, many, or a class for clones that have expanded.

>TRBV30|TRBJ1-3|NA|NA
TGTGCCTGGACGGTGACAGTTTCTGGAAACACCATATATTTT
CAWTVTVSGNTIYF
>TRBV7-9|TRBJ1-5|NA|NA
TGTGCCAGCAGCCCCGGGGGGGGTAACGGCGATCAGCCCCAGCATTTT
CASSPGGGNGDQPQHF
>TRBV7-9|TRBJ1-1|NA|NA
TGTGCCAGCAGCCCCCCGGGGGTGAGGGACGAAGCTTTCTTT
CASSPPGVRDEAFF
>TRBV3-1/TRBV3-2|TRBJ1-2|TRBD1|NA
TGTGCCAGCAGCCAAGATCCGGGACAGGTTTCCTATGGCTACACCTTC
CASSQDPGQVSYGYTF
>TRBV5-1|TRBJ2-6|TRBD2|NA
TGCGCCAGCAGCCCGGGACTAGCGGGGATCTCTGGGGCCAACGTCCTGACTTTC
CASSPGLAGISGANVLTF
>TRBV28|TRBJ2-3|NA|NA
TGTGCCAGCACAGGGAGCACAGATACGCAGTATTTT
CASTGSTDTQYF
>TRBV7-2|TRBJ2-3|NA|NA
TGTGCCAGCAGCTTAGACACCTTCACAGATACGCAGTATTTT
CASSLDTFTDTQYF
>TRBV5-1|TRBJ1-4|TRBD1|once
TGCGCCAGCTCGAAGGACAGGGGTGGGGAAAAACTGTTTTTT
CASSKDRGGEKLFF
>TRBV18|TRBJ2-3|NA|NA
TGTGCCAGCTCACCCCGGGACAACATAGATACGCAGTATTTT
CASSPRDNIDTQYF
>TRBV6-5|TRBJ2-7|NA|once
TGTGCCAGCAGTTACTCGGGGACTCGCGAGCAGTACTTC
CASSYSGTREQYF
>TRBV7-8|TRBJ2-7|TRBD2|NA
TGTGCCAGCAGCCCAACTAGCGGGGGGAACGAGCAGTACTTC
CASSPTSGGNEQYF
>TRBV4-1|TRBJ2-4|NA|NA
TGCGCCAGCAGCCAAGTGGGGGGAAACATTCAGTACTTC
CASSQVGGNIQYF
>TRBV3-1/TRBV3-2|TRBJ1-5|TRBD1|few
TGTGCCAGCAGCCAGGAGACAGGGGGCGGTCAGCCCCAGCATTTT
CASSQETGGGQPQHF
>TRBV27|TRBJ1-2|TRBD1|NA
TGTGCCAGCAGTGTGCTCCCCGGGACAGGGGGTCCTGGCTACACCTTC
CASSVLPGTGGPGYTF
>TRBV6-5|TRBJ1-1|NA|NA
TGTGCCAGCAGTTACGCGGGCCCCCCCATGAACACTGAAGCTTTCTTT
CASSYAGPPMNTEAFF
>TRBV13|TRBJ2-1|NA|few
TGTGCCAGCAGCTTAGTGACTAATGAGCAGTTCTTC
CASSLVTNEQFF
>TRBV5-4|TRBJ2-3|NA|NA
TGTGCCAGCAGCTCTAGAGAAGTACTGGATACGCAGTATTTT
CASSSREVLDTQYF
>TRBV19|TRBJ2-1|NA|NA
TGTGCCAGTAGCCCCCACGGGAGCTCCTACAATGAGCAGTTCTTC
CASSPHGSSYNEQFF
>TRBV6-1|TRBJ1-2|NA|NA
TGTGCCAGCAGTGACCCCGGTGTGATGGAGGAGGGCTATGGCTACACCTTC
CASSDPGVMEEGYGYTF
>TRBV6-5|TRBJ1-2|TRBD1|NA
TGTGCCAGCAGTCGGGACAGGGCAGCTAACTATGGCTACACCTTC
CASSRDRAANYGYTF
>TRBV30|TRBJ1-4|NA|NA
TGTGCCTGGAGCCCGACCCGCAAGGACAGCGAAAAACTGTTTTTT
CAWSPTRKDSEKLFF
>TRBV29-1|TRBJ1-3|TRBD1|NA
TGCAGCCCACAGGGGGTGAGCTCTGGAAACACCATATATTTT
CSPQGVSSGNTIYF
>TRBV27|TRBJ2-2|NA|NA
TGTGCCAGCGCGCCGGATCTGACCGGGACATATAACACCGGGGAGCTGTTTTTT
CASAPDLTGTYNTGELFF
>TRBV6-5|TRBJ1-6|NA|NA
TGTGCCAGCAGTCCGCGGTCCTTCGATTCACCCCTCCACTTT
CASSPRSFDSPLHF
>TRBV11-2|TRBJ2-7|TRBD2|NA
TGTGCCAGCAGCTCGTCTAGCGGACCCTACGAGCAGTACTTC
CASSSSSGPYEQYF
>TRBV5-4|TRBJ2-2|NA|NA
TGTGCCAGCAGTTGGTGGGCGCCTCACACCGGGGAGCTGTTTTTT
CASSWWAPHTGELFF